This TCR beta chain was found in a study of blood T cell repertoires in COVID-19. Study-level background: The cDNA or gDNA used as material had been derived from T cells, B-cell-depleted T cells, or PBMCs.

Source study methods: Amplification from reference gene primers served as the basis for estimated nucleated cell counts. Produced via immunoSEQ multiplex PCR; TCRdb's table is partial and in-frame only. V, J and clone size were drawn from that table, and D and trimming were deduced from the DNA. Of approximately 99,000 clones detected, less than 90% appear once; the ten largest clones hold less than 2%. The sequence derives from a man aged 70 or older with active or convalescent COVID-19. The sequencing sample was made of peripheral blood.

The CDR3 DNA sequence: TGTGCCAGCAGACAGGAGAGGACCTATAATTCACCCCTCCACTTT. Translating gives CASRQERTYNSPLHF. J is TRBJ1-6 and V is TRBV4-2; D is possibly TRBD1 (5 bases). Germline CDR1 reads LGHNA; CDR2 reads YNFKEQ. V lost 6 bases and J 2 bases, leaving 11 bases between the germline ends. This CDR3 region has 15 residues.